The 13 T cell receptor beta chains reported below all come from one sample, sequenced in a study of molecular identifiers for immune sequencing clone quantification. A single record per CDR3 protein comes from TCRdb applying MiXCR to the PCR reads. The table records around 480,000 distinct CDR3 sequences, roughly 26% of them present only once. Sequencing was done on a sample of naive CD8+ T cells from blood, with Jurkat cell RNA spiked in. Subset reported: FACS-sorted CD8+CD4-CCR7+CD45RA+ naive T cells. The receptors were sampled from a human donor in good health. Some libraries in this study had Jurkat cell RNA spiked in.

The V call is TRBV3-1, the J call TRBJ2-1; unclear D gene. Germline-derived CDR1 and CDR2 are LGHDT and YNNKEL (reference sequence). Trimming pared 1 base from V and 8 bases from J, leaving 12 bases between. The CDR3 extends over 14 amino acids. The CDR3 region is CASSQVASLDEQFF. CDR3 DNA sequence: TGTGCCAGCAGCCAAGTGGCCAGTTTGGATGAGCAGTTCTTC.

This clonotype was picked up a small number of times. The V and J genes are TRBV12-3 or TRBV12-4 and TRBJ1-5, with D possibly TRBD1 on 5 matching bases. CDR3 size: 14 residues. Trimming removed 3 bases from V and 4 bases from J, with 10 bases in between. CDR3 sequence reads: CASSFWQGNQPQHF. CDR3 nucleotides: TGTGCCAGCAGTTTCTGGCAGGGTAATCAGCCCCAGCATTTT.

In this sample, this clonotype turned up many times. The CDR3 sequence: CASSLEYGTGTMNTEAFF. The DNA for the CDR3 is TGTGCCAGCAGCTTGGAGTACGGGACAGGGACCATGAACACTGAAGCTTTCTTT. The chain joins TRBV5-6 to TRBJ1-1; 9 bases agree with TRBD1. The junction had 9 bases not matched to a gene; V was cut back by 0 bases and J by 0 bases. Germline values: CDR1 SGHDT, CDR2 YYEEEE. The length of the CDR3 is 18 residues.

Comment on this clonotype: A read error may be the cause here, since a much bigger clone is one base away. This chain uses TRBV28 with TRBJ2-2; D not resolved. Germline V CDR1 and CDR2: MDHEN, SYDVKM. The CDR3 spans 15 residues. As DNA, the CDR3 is TGTGCCAGCGGTTTATCCCAGATGAACACCGGGGAGCTGTTTTTT. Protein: CASGLSQMNTGELFF.

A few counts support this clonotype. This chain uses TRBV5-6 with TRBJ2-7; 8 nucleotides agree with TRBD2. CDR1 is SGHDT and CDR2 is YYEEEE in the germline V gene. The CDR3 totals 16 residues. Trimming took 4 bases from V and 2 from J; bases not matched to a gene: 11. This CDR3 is CASSPPGLGTPYEQYF. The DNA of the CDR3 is TGTGCCAGCAGCCCACCGGGACTAGGAACGCCCTACGAGCAGTACTTC.

For the CDR3, the DNA is TGTGCCAGCAGTCCCTCAGGGTCCTACAATGAGCAGTTCTTC. Protein product: CASSPSGSYNEQFF. The chain couples TRBV27 to TRBJ2-1, with D perhaps TRBD1 (5 bases). CDR1 MNHEY and CDR2 SMNVEV come from the germline V gene (reference sequence). V shed 5 bases and J shed 1 base, with 9 bases lying between them. The CDR3 runs to 14 residues.

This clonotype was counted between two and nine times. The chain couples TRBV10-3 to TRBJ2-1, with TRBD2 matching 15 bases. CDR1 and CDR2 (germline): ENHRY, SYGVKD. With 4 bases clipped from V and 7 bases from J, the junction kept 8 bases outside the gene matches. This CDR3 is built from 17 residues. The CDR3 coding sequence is TGTGCCATCAGTGGTTCTCCGGGACTAGCGGGAGGTAATGAGCAGTTCTTC. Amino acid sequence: CAISGSPGLAGGNEQFF.

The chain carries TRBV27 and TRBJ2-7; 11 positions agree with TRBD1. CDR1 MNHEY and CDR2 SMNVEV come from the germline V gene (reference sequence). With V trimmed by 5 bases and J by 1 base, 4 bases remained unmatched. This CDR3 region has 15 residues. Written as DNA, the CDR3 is TGTGCCAGCAGTAGAGGGGACAGGGGGTCCTACGAGCAGTACTTC. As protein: CASSRGDRGSYEQYF.

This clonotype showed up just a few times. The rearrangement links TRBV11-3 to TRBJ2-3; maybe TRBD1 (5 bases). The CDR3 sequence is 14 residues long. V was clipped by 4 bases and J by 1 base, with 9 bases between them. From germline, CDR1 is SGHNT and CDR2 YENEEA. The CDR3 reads CASSSGSGTDTQYF. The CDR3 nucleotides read TGTGCCAGCAGCTCAGGGTCCGGCACAGATACGCAGTATTTT.

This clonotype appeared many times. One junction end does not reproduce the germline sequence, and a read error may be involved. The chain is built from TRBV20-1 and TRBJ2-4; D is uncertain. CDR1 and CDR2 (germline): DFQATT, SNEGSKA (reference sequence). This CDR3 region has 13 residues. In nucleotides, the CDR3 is TGCAGTGCAAGAGAAGCACTATTAAACATTCAGTACTTC. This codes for CSAREALLNIQYF.

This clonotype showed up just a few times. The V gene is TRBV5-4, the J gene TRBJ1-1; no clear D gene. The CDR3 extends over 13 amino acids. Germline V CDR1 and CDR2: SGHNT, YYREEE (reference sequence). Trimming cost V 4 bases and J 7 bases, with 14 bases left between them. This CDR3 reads CASSPGSMIEAFF. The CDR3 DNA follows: TGTGCCAGCAGCCCCGGCTCCATGATTGAAGCTTTCTTT.

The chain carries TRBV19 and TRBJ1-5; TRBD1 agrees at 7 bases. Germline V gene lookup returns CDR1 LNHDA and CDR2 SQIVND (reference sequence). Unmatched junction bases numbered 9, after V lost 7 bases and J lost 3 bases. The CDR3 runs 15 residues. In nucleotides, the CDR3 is TGTGCCAGTATCATGGGAGGGGGCCCCAATCAGCCCCAGCATTTT. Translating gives CASIMGGGPNQPQHF.

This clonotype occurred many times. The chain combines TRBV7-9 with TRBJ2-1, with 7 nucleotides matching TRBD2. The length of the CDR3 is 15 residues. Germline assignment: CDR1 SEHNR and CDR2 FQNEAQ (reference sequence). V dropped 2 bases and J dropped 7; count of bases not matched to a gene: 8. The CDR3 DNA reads TGTGCCAGCAGCTTATTAAGCGGGAATGCGAATGAGCAGTTCTTC. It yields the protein CASSLLSGNANEQFF.